Presented here are 15 T cell receptor beta chains from one specimen sequenced in a study of T cells in Graves' hyperthyroidism and ophthalmopathy. It was RNA transcripts that yielded the amplified TCR beta CDR3 regions. HTBI primers were the set used in a first-round RT-PCR of the TCR CDR3. TCRdb re-called the multiplex PCR reads through MiXCR, storing one row per CDR3 protein. This sample has 700,000 or so distinct CDR3 sequences, with less than 20% found just once. The specimen was blood. Receptor source: a man aged 18 to 35 with Graves' hyperthyroidism.

The table lists this clonotype with many counts. The V gene is TRBV27, the J gene TRBJ2-7; a possible D gene is TRBD1 (5 bases). V dropped 5 bases and J dropped 2 bases, with 13 bases sitting between them. The CDR3 is made up of 14 amino acids. CDR1 and CDR2 (germline): MNHEY, SMNVEV (reference sequence). For the CDR3, the DNA is TGTGCCAGCAGTCGGACACATGGTCCCTACGAGCAGTACTTC. Translating gives CASSRTHGPYEQYF.

The gene calls are TRBV28 and TRBJ2-5, with TRBD2 as a possible D gene (5 bases). Germline lookup yields CDR1 MDHEN and CDR2 SYDVKM. V lost 2 bases to trimming and J lost 6 bases, with 7 bases between them. The CDR3 spans 12 residues. CDR3 residues: CASSLEGQTQYF. In nucleotides, the CDR3 is TGTGCCAGCAGTTTAGAGGGCCAGACCCAGTACTTC.

This clonotype was observed a few times. The CDR3 is CSARVPGLDIQYF. The CDR3 region has the DNA TGCAGTGCTAGAGTTCCGGGACTAGACATTCAGTACTTC. The rearrangement links TRBV20-1 to TRBJ2-4, with 8 bases lining up with TRBD2. Losses at the gene ends were 1 base for V and 8 bases for J; bases not matched to a gene: 4. This CDR3 region has 13 residues. Germline-derived CDR1 and CDR2 are DFQATT and SNEGSKA (reference sequence).

This clonotype was recorded only once. This chain joins TRBV7-9 and TRBJ2-1; 13 nucleotides match TRBD2. The length of the CDR3 is 19 residues. The germline CDR1 and CDR2 sequences are SEHNR and FQNEAQ (reference sequence). After removal of 4 bases from V and 0 bases from J, the junction contained 9 bases not matched to a gene. CDR3 sequence (DNA): TGTGCCAGCAGCTCCGGGACTAGCGGGAACGGTGGCTCCTACAATGAGCAGTTCTTC. This gives the protein CASSSGTSGNGGSYNEQFF.

This clonotype was seen repeatedly, ten times or more. The rearrangement links TRBV20-1 to TRBJ2-7; tentatively, D is TRBD2 (6 bases). This CDR3 comprises 15 residues. Germline CDR1 DFQATT, CDR2 SNEGSKA (reference sequence). Between the trimmed V and J ends, which lost 1 base and 1 base, there was a span of 14 bases. The CDR3, as DNA: TGCAGTGCTAGAGGCCCGCCAGGGAGGTCCTACGAGCAGTACTTC. It specifies CSARGPPGRSYEQYF.

The V gene is TRBV15, the J gene TRBJ2-4; the D gene is possibly TRBD1 (5 bases). The CDR3 totals 11 residues. Trimming shortened V by 4 bases and J by 8 bases, and 6 bases separated the two germline ends. CDR1 LNHNV and CDR2 YYDKDF come from the germline V gene (reference sequence). For the CDR3, the DNA is TGTGCCACCAGCATCAGGGACATTCAGTACTTC. Protein: CATSIRDIQYF.

This clonotype was counted between two and nine times. The gene calls are TRBV20-1 and TRBJ2-3, with 10 bases lining up with TRBD2. The CDR3 loop spans 18 amino acids. Germline CDR1 reads DFQATT; CDR2 reads SNEGSKA (reference sequence). Trimming took 1 base from V and 7 from J; bases not matched to a gene: 17. The DNA for the CDR3 is TGCAGTGCTAGAGGGGGACTAGCGCCCGATGTGCTTATCTATACGCAGTATTTT. It encodes CSARGGLAPDVLIYTQYF.

There are many counts of this clonotype. This chain uses TRBV6-1 with TRBJ2-5; D gene unclear. The CDR3 has 12 residues. Trimming took off 5 bases at V and 5 bases at J, with 9 bases between the two ends. Germline-derived CDR1 and CDR2 are MNHNS and SASEGT. The CDR3 DNA reads TGTGCCAGCAGTCCCGATTCCGAGACCCAGTACTTC. Translating gives CASSPDSETQYF.

This clonotype was counted only a few times. V and J are TRBV9 and TRBJ1-4; a possible D gene is TRBD1 (5 bases). Between the trimmed V and J ends, which lost 4 bases and 10 bases, there was a span of 11 bases. The CDR3 runs to 12 residues. Germline V gene data show CDR1 as SGDLS and CDR2 as YYNGEE. The CDR3, as DNA: TGTGCCAGCAGCTCTGGCGACAGAAAACTGTTTTTT. It encodes CASSSGDRKLFF. Complete variable domain (other parts from reference TRBV9 and TRBJ1-4): DSGVTQTPKHLITATGQRVTLRCSPRSGDLSVYWYQQSLDQGLQFLIQYYNGEERAKGNILERFSAQQFPDLHSELNLSSLELGDSALYFCASSSGDRKLFFGSGTQLSVL.

This clonotype showed up just a few times. The J gene is TRBJ2-3, the V gene TRBV6-1; D gene uncertain. The V gene lost 2 bases and the J gene lost 0 bases, with 12 bases spanning the gap. The CDR3 runs 16 residues. The germline CDR1 and CDR2 sequences are MNHNS and SASEGT. The CDR3 sequence: CASSEWSRSSTDTQYF. DNA for the CDR3: TGTGCCAGCAGTGAATGGTCCAGGTCGAGCACAGATACGCAGTATTTT.

This clonotype came up many times. The J gene is TRBJ2-3, the V gene TRBV18; TRBD2 might be the D (6 bases). Germline V gene lookup returns CDR1 KGHSH and CDR2 LQKENI. Trimming left V 3 bases short and J 8 bases short, with 21 bases between. There are 16 residues in the CDR3. CDR3 sequence (DNA): TGTGCCAGCTCACCCGGACTGGGACTTGTTTACGGTACGCAGTATTTT. Translation: CASSPGLGLVYGTQYF. The full variable domain, its missing parts supplied by reference TRBV18 and TRBJ2-3, is NAGVMQNPRHLVRRRGQEARLRCSPMKGHSHVYWYRQLPEEGLKFMVYLQKENIIDESGMPKERFSAEFPKEGPSILRIQQVVRGDSAAYFCASSPGLGLVYGTQYFGPGTRLTVL.

The chain links TRBV20-1 to TRBJ2-4; 7 bases line up with TRBD2. CDR3 length: 15 amino acids. Germline lookup yields CDR1 DFQATT and CDR2 SNEGSKA (reference sequence). V shed 4 bases and J 0 bases; nucleotides not matched to a gene: 6. The CDR3 loop reads CSAKPSGIAKNIQYF. The DNA of the CDR3 is TGCAGTGCTAAGCCTAGCGGAATAGCCAAAAACATTCAGTACTTC.

In this sample, this clonotype turned up many times. The rearrangement links TRBV28 to TRBJ2-1; D is perhaps TRBD2 (6 bases). CDR3 length: 14 residues. CDR1 is MDHEN and CDR2 is SYDVKM in the germline V gene. Trimming removed 6 bases at V and 8 bases at J, with 17 bases between. This CDR3 reads CASRPGTVIDEQFF. CDR3 in DNA: TGTGCCAGCAGACCCGGGACTGTCATCGATGAGCAGTTCTTC.

The rearrangement joins TRBV20-1 to TRBJ2-2; D possibly corresponds to TRBD2 (6 bases). Germline CDR1 is DFQATT and CDR2 is SNEGSKA (reference sequence). V shed 5 bases and J shed 3 bases, with 10 bases lying between them. The CDR3 has 13 amino acids. The CDR3 DNA reads TGCAGTGCTTCCAGGGAGGACACCGGGGAGCTGTTTTTT. Its protein is CSASREDTGELFF.

About this clonotype itself: This likely comes from a read error, as the CDR3 has no conserved phenylalanine or tryptophan at its end. V usage is TRBV2 and J usage is TRBJ2-7, with D hard to call. Trimming removed 1 base at V and 0 bases at J, with 7 bases between. The CDR3 sequence is 14 residues long. Germline V lookup: CDR1 SNHLY, CDR2 FYNNEI. In nucleotides, the CDR3 is TGTGCCAGCAGTGAAGGCCTGGCCTCCTACGAGCAGTACCTC. Protein: CASSEGLASYEQYL.